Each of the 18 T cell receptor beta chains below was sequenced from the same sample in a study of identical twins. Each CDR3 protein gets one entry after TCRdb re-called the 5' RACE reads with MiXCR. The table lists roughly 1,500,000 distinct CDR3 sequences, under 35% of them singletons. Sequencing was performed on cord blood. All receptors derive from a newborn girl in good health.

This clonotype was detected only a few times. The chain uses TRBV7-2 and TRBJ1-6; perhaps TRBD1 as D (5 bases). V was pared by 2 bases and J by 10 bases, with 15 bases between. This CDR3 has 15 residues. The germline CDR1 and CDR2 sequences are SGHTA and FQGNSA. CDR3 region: CASSLSIGAGSPLHF. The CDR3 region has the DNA TGTGCCAGCAGCTTATCCATCGGGGCGGGATCACCCCTCCACTTT.

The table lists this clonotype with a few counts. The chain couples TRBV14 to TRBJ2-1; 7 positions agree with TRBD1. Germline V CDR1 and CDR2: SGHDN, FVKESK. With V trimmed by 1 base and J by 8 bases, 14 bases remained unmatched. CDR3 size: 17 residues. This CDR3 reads CASSQVDRVKRGDEQFF. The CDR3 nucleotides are TGTGCCAGCAGCCAAGTCGACAGGGTTAAGCGTGGCGATGAGCAGTTCTTC.

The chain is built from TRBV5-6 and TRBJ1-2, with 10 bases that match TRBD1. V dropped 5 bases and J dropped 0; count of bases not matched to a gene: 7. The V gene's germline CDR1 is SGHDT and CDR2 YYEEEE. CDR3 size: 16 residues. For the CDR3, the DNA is TGTGCCAGCAGACCCGGGACAGGGGACCCTAACTATGGCTACACCTTC. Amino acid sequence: CASRPGTGDPNYGYTF.

CDR3 in amino acids: CSAREAADLGYTF. In nucleotides, the CDR3 is TGCAGTGCTAGAGAGGCAGCCGATCTCGGGTACACCTTC. The chain combines TRBV20-1 with TRBJ1-2; unclear D gene. V lost 0 bases and J lost 11, with 16 bases in between. This CDR3 is built from 13 residues. Germline values: CDR1 DFQATT, CDR2 SNEGSKA (reference sequence).

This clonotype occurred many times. CDR3 coding DNA: TGTGCCAGCAGCCTTGGGACGCCGATCGAGCAGTACTTC. It codes for CASSLGTPIEQYF. The V and J genes are TRBV12-3 or TRBV12-4 and TRBJ2-5; tentatively, D is TRBD1 or TRBD2 (5 bases each). The tail of the sequence fits TRBJ2-7 better, so the J call may be wrong. The CDR3 loop spans 13 amino acids.

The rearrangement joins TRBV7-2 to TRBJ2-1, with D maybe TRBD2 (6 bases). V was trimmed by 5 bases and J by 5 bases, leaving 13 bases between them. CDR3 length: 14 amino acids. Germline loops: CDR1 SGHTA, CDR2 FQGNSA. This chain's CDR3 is CASSTRLVHNEQFF. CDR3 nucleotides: TGTGCCAGCAGCACACGACTAGTCCACAATGAGCAGTTCTTC.

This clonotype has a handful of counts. CDR3 coding DNA: TGTGCCAGCAGTTTCCGATACCAGCAGAACTATGGCTACACCTTC. It codes for CASSFRYQQNYGYTF. The J gene is TRBJ1-2, the V gene TRBV28; no clear D. The CDR3 extends over 15 amino acids. V was clipped by 3 bases and J by 2 bases, with 13 bases between them. Germline V lookup: CDR1 MDHEN, CDR2 SYDVKM.

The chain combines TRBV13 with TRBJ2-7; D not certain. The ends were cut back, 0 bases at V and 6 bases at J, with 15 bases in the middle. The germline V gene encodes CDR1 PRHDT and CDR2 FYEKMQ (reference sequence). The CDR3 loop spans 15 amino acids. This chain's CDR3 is CASSLGHLGNTEQYF. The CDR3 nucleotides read TGTGCCAGCAGCTTAGGTCACCTGGGGAATACCGAGCAGTACTTC.

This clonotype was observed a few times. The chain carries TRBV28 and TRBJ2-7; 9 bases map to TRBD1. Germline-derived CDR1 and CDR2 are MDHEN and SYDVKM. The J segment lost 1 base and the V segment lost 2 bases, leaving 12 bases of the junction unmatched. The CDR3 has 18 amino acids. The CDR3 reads CASSLGQGPRGLSYEQYF. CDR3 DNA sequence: TGTGCCAGCAGTTTAGGACAGGGGCCTCGGGGGCTATCCTACGAGCAGTACTTC.

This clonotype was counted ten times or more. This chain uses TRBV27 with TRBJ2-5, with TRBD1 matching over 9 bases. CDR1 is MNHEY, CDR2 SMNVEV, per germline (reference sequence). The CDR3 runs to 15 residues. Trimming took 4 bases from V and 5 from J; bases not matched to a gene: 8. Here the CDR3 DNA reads TGTGCCAGCAGTTCGGACAGGGGAGTTGGGGAGACCCAGTACTTC. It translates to CASSSDRGVGETQYF.

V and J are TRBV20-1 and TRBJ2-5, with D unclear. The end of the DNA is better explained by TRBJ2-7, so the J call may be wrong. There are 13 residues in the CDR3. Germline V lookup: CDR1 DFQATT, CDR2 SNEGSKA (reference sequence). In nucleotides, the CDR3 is TGCAGTGCCCCGGGCATAAACTACTACGAGCAGTACTTC. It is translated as CSAPGINYYEQYF.

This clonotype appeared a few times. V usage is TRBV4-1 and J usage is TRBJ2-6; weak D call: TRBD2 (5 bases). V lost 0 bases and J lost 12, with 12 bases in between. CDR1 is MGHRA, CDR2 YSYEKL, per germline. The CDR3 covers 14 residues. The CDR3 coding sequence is TGCGCCAGCAGCCAAGATGTCTGGACTGCCGTCCTGACTTTC. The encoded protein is CASSQDVWTAVLTF.

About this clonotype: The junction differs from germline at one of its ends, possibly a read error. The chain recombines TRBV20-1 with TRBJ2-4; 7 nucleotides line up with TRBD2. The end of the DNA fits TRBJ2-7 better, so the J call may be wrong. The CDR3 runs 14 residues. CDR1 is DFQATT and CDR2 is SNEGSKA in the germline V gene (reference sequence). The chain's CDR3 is CGARRGGASYEQYF. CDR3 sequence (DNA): TGCGGTGCTAGGCGCGGGGGTGCCTCCTACGAGCAGTACTTC.

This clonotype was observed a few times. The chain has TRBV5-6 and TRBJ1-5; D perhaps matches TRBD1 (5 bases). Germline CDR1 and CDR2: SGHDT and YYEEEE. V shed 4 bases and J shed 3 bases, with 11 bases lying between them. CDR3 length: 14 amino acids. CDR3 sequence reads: CASSRRGHNQPQHF. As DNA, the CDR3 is TGTGCCAGCAGCCGCCGGGGCCACAATCAGCCCCAGCATTTT.

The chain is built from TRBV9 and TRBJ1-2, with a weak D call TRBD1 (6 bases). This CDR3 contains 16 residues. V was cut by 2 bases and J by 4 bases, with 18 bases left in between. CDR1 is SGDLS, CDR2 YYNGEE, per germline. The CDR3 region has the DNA TGTGCCAGCAGCGTGATAGAATCGGAAGGGGGCTATGGCTACACCTTC. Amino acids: CASSVIESEGGYGYTF.

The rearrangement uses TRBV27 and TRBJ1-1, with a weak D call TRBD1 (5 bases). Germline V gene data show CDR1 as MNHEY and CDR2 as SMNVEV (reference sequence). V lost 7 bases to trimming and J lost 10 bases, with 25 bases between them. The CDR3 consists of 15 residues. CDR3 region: CASTTHSGGGFGAFF. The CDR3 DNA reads TGTGCCAGCACCACCCATAGCGGGGGGGGTTTTGGAGCTTTCTTT.

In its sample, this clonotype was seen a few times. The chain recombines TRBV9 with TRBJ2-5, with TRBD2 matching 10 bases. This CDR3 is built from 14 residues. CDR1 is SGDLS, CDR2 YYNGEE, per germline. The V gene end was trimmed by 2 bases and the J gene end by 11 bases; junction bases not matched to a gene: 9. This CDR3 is CASSVSGGRGEQYF. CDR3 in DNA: TGTGCCAGCAGCGTTAGCGGGGGGAGAGGTGAGCAGTACTTC.

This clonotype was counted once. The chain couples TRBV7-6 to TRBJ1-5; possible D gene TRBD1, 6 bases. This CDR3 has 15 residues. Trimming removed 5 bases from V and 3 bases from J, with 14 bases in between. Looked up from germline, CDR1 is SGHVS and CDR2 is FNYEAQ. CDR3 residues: CASSQEQGPNQPQHF. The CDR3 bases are TGTGCCAGCAGCCAAGAACAGGGACCCAATCAGCCCCAGCATTTT.